The 14 T cell receptor beta chains presented below share a single source sample, sequenced in a study of Ad26.COV2.S vaccination and SARS-CoV-2 variants. As for treatment: approximately 18 received Ad26.COV2.S at low or high dose, single or two shots; about 5 received placebo; per-sample allocation not given. Sampling occurred on day 63 after the first vaccine or placebo injection. Method: immunoSEQ multiplex PCR; TCRdb's copy keeps in-frame clones and lacks some. This sample has about 680,000 clones, with 70% to 90% found just once. The source was peripheral blood, collected in a trial of Ad26.COV2.S vaccine versus placebo. The receptors were sampled from a person between 18 and 65 years old who received the Ad26.COV2.S COVID-19 vaccine or a placebo.

The chain uses TRBV5-4 and TRBJ2-1; 9 positions match TRBD2. Per the germline V gene, CDR1 is SGHNT and CDR2 is YYREEE (reference sequence). The V segment lost 4 bases and the J segment 4 bases; nucleotides outside the gene matches: 9. The CDR3 contains 16 residues. CDR3 in amino acids: CASSTLAGFYYNEQFF. For the CDR3, the DNA is TGTGCCAGCAGCACCCTAGCGGGATTTTATTACAATGAGCAGTTCTTC.

This sequence joins TRBV2 and TRBJ2-7, with TRBD1 identical over 10 bases. The CDR3 contains 12 residues. From germline, CDR1 is SNHLY and CDR2 FYNNEI. Losses at the gene ends were 9 bases for V and 6 bases for J; bases not matched to a gene: 5. CDR3 coding DNA: TGTGCCAGGAGACAGGGGGCCGGCGAGCAGTACTTC. This sequence encodes CARRQGAGEQYF. Complete variable domain (other parts from reference TRBV2 and TRBJ2-7): EPEVTQTPSHQVTQMGQEVILRCVPISNHLYFYWYRQILGQKVEFLVSFYNNEISEKSEIFDDQFSVERPDGSNFTLKIRSTKLEDSAMYFCARRQGAGEQYFGPGTRLTVT.

The rearrangement links TRBV7-2 to TRBJ2-5; D might be TRBD2 (5 bases). Germline-derived CDR1 and CDR2 are SGHTA and FQGNSA. Trimming took 5 bases from V and 2 from J, leaving 12 bases between them. This CDR3 has 14 residues. CDR3 nucleotides: TGTGCCAGCAGCCCCCCCCCGGGGCAAGAGACCCAGTACTTC. Translating it yields CASSPPPGQETQYF.

This chain connects TRBV6-4 to TRBJ2-5, with 8 bases that match TRBD2. CDR3 length: 15 residues. Germline V gene lookup returns CDR1 MRHNA and CDR2 SNTAGT. With 0 bases clipped from V and 0 bases from J, the junction kept 0 bases outside the gene matches. CDR3 DNA sequence: TGTGCCAGCAGTGACTCGCGGGGGGACCAAGAGACCCAGTACTTC. This sequence encodes CASSDSRGDQETQYF.

The rearrangement joins TRBV12-3 or TRBV12-4 to TRBJ2-1; D is possibly TRBD1 or TRBD2 (5 bases each). This CDR3 region has 12 residues. V shed 6 bases and J shed 4 bases, with 7 bases lying between them. The CDR3 nucleotides are TGTGCCAGCAGGGGGGAGTACAATGAGCAGTTCTTC. Translated, it gives CASRGEYNEQFF.

The chain links TRBV29-1 to TRBJ2-2, with 13 bases identical to TRBD2. The germline V gene has CDR1 SQVTM and CDR2 ANQGSEA. This CDR3 spans 16 amino acids. The junction had 7 bases not matched to a gene; V was cut back by 7 bases and J by 2 bases. CDR3 sequence reads: CSARTSGGLNTGELFF. CDR3 nucleotide sequence: TGCAGCGCAAGGACTAGCGGGGGACTTAACACCGGGGAGCTGTTTTTT.

This sequence joins TRBV7-2 and TRBJ2-3, with TRBD2 matching 12 bases. Germline-derived CDR1 and CDR2 are SGHTA and FQGNSA. Trimming took 5 bases from V and 5 from J; bases not matched to a gene: 5. The CDR3 spans 15 residues. As DNA, the CDR3 is TGTGCCAGCAGCATCCTAGCGGGGGGGCAAGATACGCAGTATTTT. It specifies CASSILAGGQDTQYF.

Only one count was recorded for this clone. The gene calls are TRBV19 and TRBJ2-1; TRBD1 matches at 9 bases. This CDR3 has 15 residues. Germline-derived CDR1 and CDR2 are LNHDA and SQIVND (reference sequence). After removal of 5 bases from V and 3 bases from J, the junction contained 5 bases not matched to a gene. This CDR3 is CASSQGQGFYNEQFF. Here the CDR3 DNA reads TGTGCCAGTAGTCAGGGACAGGGTTTCTACAATGAGCAGTTCTTC.

The chain joins TRBV2 to TRBJ2-4; D may be TRBD2 (5 bases). The germline V gene encodes CDR1 SNHLY and CDR2 FYNNEI. This CDR3 is 14 amino acids long. Trimming took 10 bases from V and 0 from J, leaving 13 bases between them. The CDR3 DNA is TGTGCCAACTCCGGGGAATTAGCCAAAAACATTCAGTACTTC. Protein sequence: CANSGELAKNIQYF.

The chain uses TRBV19 and TRBJ1-5, with D tentatively TRBD1 (6 bases). Looked up from germline, CDR1 is LNHDA and CDR2 is SQIVND (reference sequence). V was shortened by 4 bases and J by 5 bases, with 12 bases between the two germline ends. The CDR3 sequence is 14 residues long. Here the CDR3 reads CASSTIQGYQPQHF. Here the CDR3 DNA reads TGTGCCAGTAGTACCATACAGGGTTATCAGCCCCAGCATTTT.

This clone was observed a handful of times. This chain uses TRBV10-3 with TRBJ1-3; no definite D call. The V gene's germline CDR1 is ENHRY and CDR2 SYGVKD. Between the trimmed V and J ends, which lost 1 base and 0 bases, there was a span of 4 bases. The CDR3 is 14 amino acids. Here the CDR3 DNA reads TGTGCCATCAGTGAGTTCGACTCTGGAAACACCATATATTTT. As protein: CAISEFDSGNTIYF.

CDR3: CASSKEGRRETQYF. The CDR3 bases are TGTGCCAGTAGTAAGGAGGGGCGCAGGGAGACCCAGTACTTC. The chain combines TRBV19 with TRBJ2-5; D is possibly TRBD2 (6 bases). The CDR3 has 14 amino acids. From germline, CDR1 is LNHDA and CDR2 SQIVND (reference sequence). The V and J ends lost 4 bases and 5 bases respectively, with 14 bases between them.

Comments on this clone: The same CDR3 also results from other DNA sequences found in this sample. V usage is TRBV11-3 and J usage is TRBJ2-2; no clear D gene. This CDR3 has 14 residues. Germline V lookup: CDR1 SGHNT, CDR2 YENEEA. Trimming left V 1 base short and J 5 bases short, with 8 bases between. CDR3 in DNA: TGTGCCAGCAGCTTAGGTGTGGGAACCGGGGAGCTGTTTTTT. Protein product: CASSLGVGTGELFF.

The genes are TRBV5-6 and TRBJ2-1; 8 nucleotides align to TRBD2. The CDR3 extends over 15 amino acids. Germline trimming cut 4 bases from V and 4 bases from J; bases unmatched to any gene: 7. Germline CDR1 SGHDT, CDR2 YYEEEE. The CDR3 reads CASSRRTSSYNEQFF. DNA of the CDR3: TGTGCCAGCAGCCGAAGGACTAGCTCTTACAATGAGCAGTTCTTC.